This T cell receptor (beta chain) came from a study of T-cell reconstitution after alpha-beta-depleted transplantation in children. Unique molecular identifiers were incorporated into the prepared TCRbeta library. TCRdb recomputed calls from the PCR reads with MiXCR, one row per CDR3 protein. Among hundreds of thousands of distinct CDR3 sequences, approximately 32% were seen once, and the ten largest hold 2% to 3%. This clonotype was seen a handful of times. The V gene's germline CDR1 is DFQATT and CDR2 SNEGSKA (reference sequence). There are 15 residues in the CDR3. With 3 bases removed from V and 0 bases from J, the gap between germline ends came to 11 bases.

This TCR derives from a human donor who donated a stem cell graft to a child with aplastic anemia. Sequencing was performed on PBMCs from the stem cell graft donor, taken from the stem cell graft. The chain joins TRBV20-1 to TRBJ2-2, with D maybe TRBD2 (5 bases). The DNA for the CDR3 is TGCAGTGCTAGCACGGGAAACGCGAACACCGGGGAGCTGTTTTTT. Amino acid sequence: CSASTGNANTGELFF.